This passage covers 5 T cell receptor beta chains from one sample sequenced in a study of siplizumab effects on memory and regulatory T cells. The data were produced by immunoSEQ multiplex PCR, yet TCRdb's version contains in-frame clones alone and is incomplete. The table records around 83,000 clones, 85% to 90% of them present only once. Sequenced input: CD4+ T cells sorted from blood. The receptors were gathered from a human donor in good health.

The J gene is TRBJ2-7, the V gene TRBV4-1; 8 nucleotides match TRBD1. Germline V gene sequence: CDR1 MGHRA, CDR2 YSYEKL. This CDR3 has 15 amino acids. The V gene end was trimmed by 2 bases and the J gene end by 2 bases; junction bases not matched to a gene: 5. This CDR3 reads CASSQRQGRTYEQYF. The CDR3 DNA follows: TGCGCCAGCAGCCAAAGACAGGGGAGGACCTACGAGCAGTACTTC.

The rearrangement uses TRBV4-2 and TRBJ2-1; 15 bases agree with TRBD2. The germline gives CDR1 LGHNA, CDR2 YNFKEQ. CDR3 length: 15 residues. V was clipped by 1 base and J by 8 bases; unmatched bases: 0. The CDR3 DNA reads as TGTGCCAGCAGCCAAGGGACTAGCGGGAGGGATGAGCAGTTCTTC. Translated, it gives CASSQGTSGRDEQFF.

The V gene is TRBV20-1, the J gene TRBJ2-7; D is undetermined. Trimming pared 2 bases from V and 3 bases from J, leaving 5 bases between. The CDR3 runs 11 residues. In germline, CDR1 is DFQATT, CDR2 SNEGSKA (reference sequence). CDR3: CSARWGYEQYF. CDR3 nucleotides: TGCAGTGCTAGATGGGGCTACGAGCAGTACTTC.

The V gene is TRBV18, the J gene TRBJ2-6, with 10 bases identical to TRBD2. Germline CDR1 reads KGHSH; CDR2 reads LQKENI. CDR3 length equals 17 residues. V shed 1 base and J 3 bases; nucleotides not matched to a gene: 3. In DNA form, the CDR3 reads TGTGCCAGCTCACCACTCCTAGCGGGAGTTGGGGCCAACGTCCTGACTTTC. The encoded protein is CASSPLLAGVGANVLTF.

The V and J genes are TRBV5-1 and TRBJ1-2; D is unresolved. V dropped 4 bases and J dropped 4 bases, with 17 bases sitting between them. The CDR3 spans 15 residues. The germline V gene has CDR1 SGHRS and CDR2 YFSETQ. The CDR3 DNA reads as TGCGCCAGCAGCCCGGAAGCTGGGGTCCCCTATGGCTACACCTTC. It specifies CASSPEAGVPYGYTF.